The source of this T cell receptor (beta chain) is a study of shared clonotypes between healthy human individuals. CDR1 WSHSY and CDR2 SAAADI come from the germline V gene. This CDR3 is 15 amino acids long. V shed 6 bases and J 1 base; nucleotides not matched to a gene: 6. Produced via immunoSEQ multiplex PCR; TCRdb's table is partial and in-frame only. The table includes roughly 500,000 clones, roughly 83% detected once. The table lists this clone with a few counts. The chain links TRBV10-2 to TRBJ2-7, with 10 bases identical to TRBD2. The sequenced sample consisted of PBMCs. This TCR derives from a woman in her thirties or forties in good health. Some clones in this sample may be carry-over from other donors' samples. The CDR3 sequence: CASRDLAGVSYEQYF. For the CDR3, the DNA is TGCGCCAGCAGAGACCTAGCGGGAGTTTCCTACGAGCAGTACTTC.